The 10 T cell receptor beta chains below all came from one sample that was sequenced in a study of control samples from healthy donors and cancer patients (dated by TCRdb to the early 2020s). Library preparation used the immunoSEQ multiplex PCR assay. Held by TCRdb, this immuneACCESS table contains in-frame sequences only and omits some clones. Under half of the omission traces to an unresolved V gene where checked; the cause of the rest is unknown. The sample records about 180,000 clones, more than 90% of which are singletons. The top ten hold 1.2% to 1.5% of the sample. The source material was blood. These TCRs come from a man aged 25 to 40 in good health.

The rearrangement uses TRBV4-1 and TRBJ2-7; TRBD1 agrees at 7 bases. Germline V gene data show CDR1 as MGHRA and CDR2 as YSYEKL. The J segment lost 7 bases and the V segment lost 3 bases, leaving 12 bases of the junction unmatched. The CDR3 runs 15 residues. This CDR3 is CASSQTGTARREQYF. The CDR3, as DNA: TGCGCCAGCAGCCAGACCGGGACAGCCCGTCGGGAGCAGTACTTC.

This clone was seen a single time. The CDR3 nucleotides read TGTGCCAGCAGTGAACTTATAGGACAGGCCTACAAACAGCCCCAGCATTTT. It encodes CASSELIGQAYKQPQHF. The V and J genes are TRBV6-1 and TRBJ1-5, with 7 bases that match TRBD1. Germline lookup yields CDR1 MNHNS and CDR2 SASEGT. The CDR3 length is 17 residues. The ends lost 2 bases at V and 7 bases at J; junction bases unmatched: 14.

This chain joins TRBV5-6 and TRBJ2-2; perhaps D is TRBD1 or TRBD2 (6 bases each). The CDR3 is made up of 15 amino acids. In germline, CDR1 is SGHDT, CDR2 YYEEEE. Trimming removed 0 bases from V and 4 bases from J, with 10 bases in between. The CDR3 loop is CASSLAGASTGELFF. The CDR3 DNA follows: TGTGCCAGCAGCTTGGCGGGGGCGAGCACCGGGGAGCTGTTTTTT.

This clone was seen more than once but under ten times. J is TRBJ1-5 and V is TRBV19, with unresolved D. The V end lost 3 bases, the J end lost 0 bases, and 6 bases lay between the germline ends. The CDR3 contains 14 residues. Looked up from germline, CDR1 is LNHDA and CDR2 is SQIVND (reference sequence). Written as DNA, the CDR3 is TGTGCCAGTAGTATCATGGGTAGCAATCAGCCCCAGCATTTT. Protein sequence: CASSIMGSNQPQHF.

The CDR3 sequence: CASSFRDQGGGYTF. As DNA, the CDR3 is TGTGCCAGCAGTTTTCGGGATCAGGGGGGTGGCTACACCTTC. The chain carries TRBV28 and TRBJ1-2; TRBD1 aligns across 7 bases. There are 14 residues in the CDR3. J lost 7 bases, V lost 3 bases, and 8 bases had no gene match. Germline V gene data show CDR1 as MDHEN and CDR2 as SYDVKM.

The rearrangement links TRBV2 to TRBJ1-6, with D uncertain. Germline lookup yields CDR1 SNHLY and CDR2 FYNNEI. Trimming removed 7 bases from V and 6 bases from J, with 13 bases in between. The CDR3 spans 14 residues. The CDR3 loop is CASINPLINSPLHF. The DNA of the CDR3 is TGTGCCAGCATAAATCCCCTTATTAATTCACCCCTCCACTTT.

This clone is a singleton in its sample. V is TRBV5-7 and J is TRBJ1-1; tentative D call: TRBD1 (6 bases). TRBV5-7 is designated an ORF whose function remains uncertain. The CDR3 runs to 14 residues. V lost 2 bases and J 3 bases, leaving 11 bases between the germline ends. The CDR3: CASSLQGRDTEAFF. The CDR3 DNA reads as TGTGCCAGCAGCTTACAGGGTAGGGACACTGAAGCTTTCTTT.

J is TRBJ1-2 and V is TRBV6-1, with D uncertain. CDR3 length: 14 amino acids. The germline gives CDR1 MNHNS, CDR2 SASEGT. Deletions cut 3 bases from V and 6 bases from J, with 14 bases between. As DNA, the CDR3 is TGTGCCAGCAGTGAGTCTTACGAGGTGCATGGCTACACCTTC. This encodes CASSESYEVHGYTF.

V and J are TRBV28 and TRBJ1-6, with TRBD1 matching 8 bases. This CDR3 region has 13 residues. The V gene end was trimmed by 7 bases and the J gene end by 10 bases; junction bases not matched to a gene: 6. Per the germline V gene, CDR1 is MDHEN and CDR2 is SYDVKM. Written as DNA, the CDR3 is TGTGCCAGCATGGGGACAGGAGGGTCACCCCTCCACTTT. This sequence encodes CASMGTGGSPLHF.

This clone was observed a handful of times. V is TRBV11-2 and J is TRBJ2-5; D may correspond to TRBD1 or TRBD2 (5 bases each). Germline-derived CDR1 and CDR2 are SGHAT and FQNNGV. V was pared by 1 base and J by 5 bases, with 8 bases between. The CDR3 loop spans 13 amino acids. Written as DNA, the CDR3 is TGTGCCAGCAGCTTAGGAGGGGTGGAGACCCAGTACTTC. This gives the protein CASSLGGVETQYF.